This T cell receptor (beta chain) was sequenced for a study of cytomegalovirus exposure and HLA in healthy donors. Primers: 60 Vbeta forward and 13 Jbeta reverse. The method was immunoSEQ multiplex PCR; TCRdb's version includes in-frame clones alone and lacks a portion of them. The table lists 150,000 to 180,000 clones, approximately 80% of them singletons. As regards this clone: Its antigen is not identified.

There are 13 residues in the CDR3. The germline gives CDR1 KGHSH, CDR2 LQKENI. The V and J ends lost 5 bases and 7 bases, in that order; junction bases with no gene match: 7. Regarding the study as a whole: The authors later linked a missense DCLRE1C variant to TCR beta V- and J-gene trimming.

Sequenced: PBMCs. The genes are TRBV18 and TRBJ2-7; 8 bases are a match to TRBD1. This receptor was obtained from a middle-aged woman in good health and CMV-seropositive. The CDR3 sequence: CASSSDRVEEQYF. Written as DNA, the CDR3 is TGTGCCAGCTCATCGGACAGGGTAGAGGAGCAGTACTTC.